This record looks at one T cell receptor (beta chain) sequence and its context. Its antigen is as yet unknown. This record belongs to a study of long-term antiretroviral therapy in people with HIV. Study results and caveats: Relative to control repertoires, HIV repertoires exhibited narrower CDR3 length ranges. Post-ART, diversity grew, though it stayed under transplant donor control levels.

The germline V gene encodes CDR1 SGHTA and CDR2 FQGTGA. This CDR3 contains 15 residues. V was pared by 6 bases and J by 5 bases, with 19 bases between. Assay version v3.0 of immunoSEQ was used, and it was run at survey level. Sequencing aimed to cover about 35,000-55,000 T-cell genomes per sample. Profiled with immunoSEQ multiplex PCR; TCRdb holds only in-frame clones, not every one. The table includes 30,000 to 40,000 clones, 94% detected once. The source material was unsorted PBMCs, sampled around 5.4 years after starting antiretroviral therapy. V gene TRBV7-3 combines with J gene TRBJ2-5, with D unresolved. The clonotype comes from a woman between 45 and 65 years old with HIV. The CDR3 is CASSPDRGSLETQYF. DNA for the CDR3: TGTGCCAGCAGTCCAGATAGAGGCAGTCTGGAGACCCAGTACTTC.